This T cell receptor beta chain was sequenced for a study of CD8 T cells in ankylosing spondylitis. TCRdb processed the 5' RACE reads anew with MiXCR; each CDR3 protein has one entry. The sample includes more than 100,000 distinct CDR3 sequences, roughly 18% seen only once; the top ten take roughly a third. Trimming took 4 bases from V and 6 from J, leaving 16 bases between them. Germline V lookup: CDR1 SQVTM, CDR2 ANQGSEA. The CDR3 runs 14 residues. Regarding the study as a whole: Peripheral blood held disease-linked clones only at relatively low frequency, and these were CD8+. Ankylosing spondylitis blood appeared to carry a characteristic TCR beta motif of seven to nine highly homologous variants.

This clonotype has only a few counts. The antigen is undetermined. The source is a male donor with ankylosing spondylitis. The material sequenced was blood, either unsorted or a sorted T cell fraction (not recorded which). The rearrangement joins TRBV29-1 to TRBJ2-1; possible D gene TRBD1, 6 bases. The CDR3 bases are TGCAGCGTTGTCGAGGGGAAGGGGGTCAATGAGCAGTTCTTC. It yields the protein CSVVEGKGVNEQFF.